The rows below give T cell receptor beta chains drawn from one sample of a study of T cells in Graves' hyperthyroidism and ophthalmopathy. TCRdb independently ran MiXCR on the multiplex PCR reads; one entry per CDR3 protein. The sample carries around 420,000 distinct CDR3 sequences, approximately 15% recorded once. Sequencing was performed on blood. The receptors were gathered from a woman between 18 and 29 years old with Graves' hyperthyroidism. The CDR3 runs from the conserved cysteine through the conserved F or W. The order of the fields is clone size, D gene, J gene, V gene, CDR3 protein, CDR3 DNA. The D gene is left open where the match is weak. Some rows have no size entry. The others give once, few or many, or a class for an expanded clone.

>-|TRBD2|TRBJ2-6|TRBV10-3
CAIGGGNSGANVLTF
TGTGCCATCGGGGGGGGGAACTCTGGGGCCAACGTCCTGACTTTC
>few|-|TRBJ2-2|TRBV11-2
CASSLEGSNKDTGELFF
TGTGCCAGCAGCTTAGAGGGATCGAACAAGGATACCGGGGAGCTGTTTTTT
>few|TRBD2|TRBJ2-1|TRBV19
CASSTSGGHYNEQFF
TGTGCCAGTAGTACTAGCGGGGGGCATTACAATGAGCAGTTCTTC
>many|TRBD1|TRBJ2-2|TRBV24-1
CATSDPKTGTGELFF
TGTGCCACCAGTGATCCCAAGACAGGGACCGGGGAGCTGTTTTTT
>few|TRBD2|TRBJ2-1|TRBV11-1
CASSSDRLAGGIDEQFF
TGTGCCAGCAGCTCCGACAGACTAGCGGGGGGGATCGATGAGCAGTTCTTC
>-|-|TRBJ1-2|TRBV4-1
CASSQEVAGTNYGYTF
TGCGCCAGCAGCCAAGAAGTAGCAGGGACGAACTATGGCTACACCTTC
>-|-|TRBJ1-2|TRBV20-1
CSGGDRQTYGYTF
TGCAGTGGAGGGGACCGGCAGACCTATGGCTACACCTTC
>many|TRBD1|TRBJ2-1|TRBV3-1
CASSQSTGGNEQFF
TGTGCCAGCAGCCAATCGACAGGGGGCAATGAGCAGTTCTTC
>-|-|TRBJ1-6|TRBV11-2
CASSPTARPLHF
TGTGCCAGCAGCCCCACGGCCCGTCCCCTCCACTTC
>-|TRBD2|TRBJ2-7|TRBV5-5
CASSLREGGSYEQYF
TGTGCCAGCAGCTTGAGGGAGGGAGGGTCCTACGAGCAGTACTTC
>many|TRBD1|TRBJ2-2|TRBV6-2/TRBV6-3
CASSYAIQGAGELFF
TGTGCCAGCAGTTACGCCATACAGGGGGCCGGGGAGCTGTTTTTT
>many|-|TRBJ2-5|TRBV20-1
CSAPRGSETQYF
TGCAGTGCCCCTCGGGGATCGGAGACCCAGTACTTC
>-|-|TRBJ1-1|TRBV20-1
CSAPGTEAFF
TGCAGTGCACCCGGGACGGAAGCTTTCTTT
>many|-|TRBJ2-2|TRBV11-3
CASSLARTGELFF
TGTGCCAGCAGCTTAGCCAGAACCGGGGAGCTGTTTTTT
>many|-|TRBJ2-7|TRBV12-3/TRBV12-4
CASSFSAGGSQGEQYF
TGTGCCAGCAGTTTTTCTGCCGGAGGGAGTCAGGGCGAGCAGTACTTC
>many|TRBD2|TRBJ2-7|TRBV7-2
CASSYPQGLAGAGEQYF
TGTGCCAGCAGCTACCCGCAGGGACTAGCGGGAGCGGGGGAGCAGTACTTC
>many|-|TRBJ1-1|TRBV2
CASRDEQDTEAFF
TGTGCCAGCAGGGACGAGCAGGACACTGAAGCTTTCTTT
>-|TRBD1|TRBJ1-4|TRBV28
CASRPPGQGWEKLFF
TGTGCCAGCAGACCACCCGGACAGGGGTGGGAAAAACTGTTTTTT
>many|TRBD2|TRBJ2-2|TRBV6-1
CASSRAGVAGVLTGELFF
TGTGCCAGCAGTCGCGCGGGGGTAGCGGGAGTCCTCACCGGGGAGCTGTTTTTT
>many|-|TRBJ2-7|TRBV11-2
CASSLDAVSYEQYF
TGTGCCAGCAGCTTAGATGCAGTCTCCTACGAGCAGTACTTC
>-|TRBD1|TRBJ1-1|TRBV4-1
CASSPGQGQTEAFF
TGCGCCAGCAGCCCGGGACAGGGGCAGACTGAAGCTTTCTTT
>-|TRBD1|TRBJ2-5|TRBV2
CASSPRTGRETQYF
TGTGCCAGCAGTCCGAGGACAGGGCGAGAGACCCAGTACTTC
>few|TRBD1|TRBJ1-4|TRBV5-1
CASSLQGGRNEKLFF
TGCGCCAGCAGCTTGCAGGGGGGGCGGAATGAAAAACTGTTTTTT
>-|-|TRBJ2-2|TRBV20-1
CSARDNPRQGGTGELFF
TGCAGTGCTAGAGACAACCCGCGACAGGGAGGAACCGGGGAGCTGTTTTTT
>few|-|TRBJ2-7|TRBV27
CASSFYRGNYEQYF
TGTGCCAGCAGTTTTTACCGGGGTAACTACGAGCAGTACTTC
>few|-|TRBJ1-1|TRBV7-2
CASSLGRGSEAFF
TGTGCCAGCAGCTTGGGCAGGGGTTCTGAAGCTTTCTTT
>-|-|TRBJ1-1|TRBV3-1
CASSQINTGSTEAFF
TGTGCCAGCAGCCAAATAAATACAGGGAGCACTGAAGCTTTCTTT
>many|-|TRBJ1-2|TRBV11-3
CASSLFQRQRYYGYTF
TGTGCCAGCAGCTTATTTCAGCGACAGCGATACTATGGCTACACCTTC
>many|-|TRBJ2-7|TRBV20-1
CSAREASSYEQYF
TGCAGTGCTAGAGAAGCATCCTCCTACGAGCAGTACTTC
>few|-|TRBJ1-4|TRBV20-1
CSAREGGAGEKLFF
TGCAGTGCTAGAGAGGGGGGGGCAGGTGAAAAACTGTTTTTT
>-|-|TRBJ2-7|TRBV12-3/TRBV12-4
CASSTGTAYYEQYF
TGTGCCAGCAGTACCGGGACTGCCTACTACGAGCAGTACTTC
>once|-|TRBJ2-2|TRBV29-1
CSVDVVEAGELFF
TGCAGCGTTGATGTAGTTGAGGCCGGGGAGCTGTTTTTT
>many|-|TRBJ2-7|TRBV7-6
CASSPAAGLAYEQYF
TGTGCCAGCAGCCCCGCGGCGGGTCTGGCCTACGAGCAGTACTTC
>few|TRBD1|TRBJ1-1|TRBV5-1
CATGIGQGGNTEAFF
TGCGCCACCGGGATAGGACAGGGGGGGAACACTGAAGCTTTCTTT
>many|TRBD1|TRBJ2-1|TRBV11-2
CASSPWDSSYNEQFF
TGTGCCAGCAGCCCATGGGACAGCTCCTACAATGAGCAGTTCTTC
>many|TRBD2|TRBJ2-7|TRBV20-1
CSAAAAGGRANEQYF
TGCAGTGCTGCCGCGGCGGGGGGCCGAGCGAACGAGCAGTACTTC
>few|-|TRBJ2-1|TRBV11-2
CASSFSRWTVKYNEQFF
TGTGCCAGCAGCTTCTCCCGATGGACGGTTAAATACAATGAGCAGTTCTTC
>-|TRBD1|TRBJ2-1|TRBV20-1
CSARAPTGGNEQFF
TGCAGTGCTAGAGCCCCGACAGGGGGCAATGAGCAGTTCTTC
>many|TRBD1|TRBJ2-5|TRBV10-1
CASSESAGGFETQYF
TGCGCCAGCAGTGAGTCGGCAGGGGGCTTTGAGACCCAGTACTTC
>-|TRBD2|TRBJ2-3|TRBV29-1
CSVEILAGGLLPDTQYF
TGCAGCGTTGAAATTCTAGCGGGAGGCCTCCTACCAGATACGCAGTATTTT
>many|TRBD2|TRBJ2-7|TRBV7-2
CASSQGGSGGYSYEQYF
TGTGCCAGCAGTCAAGGGGGAAGCGGGGGGTACTCCTACGAGCAGTACTTC
>few|-|TRBJ2-3|TRBV5-6
CASSLNPGRPDTQYF
TGTGCCAGCAGCTTGAACCCCGGGAGACCAGATACGCAGTATTTT
>few|TRBD2|TRBJ2-7|TRBV20-1
CSARGLAGGFGEQYF
TGCAGTGCCCGAGGGCTAGCGGGAGGTTTCGGCGAGCAGTACTTC
>few|TRBD2|TRBJ2-5|TRBV20-1
CSALTSGRGGGAQYF
TGCAGTGCTCTGACTAGCGGGAGAGGGGGGGGGGCCCAGTACTTC
>many|-|TRBJ2-3|TRBV7-3
CASSPKGGAGTDTQYF
TGTGCCAGCAGCCCAAAGGGGGGTGCGGGCACAGATACGCAGTATTTT
>few|TRBD2|TRBJ2-1|TRBV6-2/TRBV6-3
CASELAGRGNEQFF
TGTGCCAGCGAACTAGCGGGGAGGGGAAATGAGCAGTTCTTC
>many|TRBD1|TRBJ1-1|TRBV10-3
CAISEGTGAINTEAFF
TGTGCCATCAGTGAGGGGACAGGGGCAATAAACACTGAAGCTTTCTTT
>few|-|TRBJ1-2|TRBV27
CASSFAINYGYTF
TGTGCCAGCAGTTTCGCGATTAACTATGGCTACACCTTC
>-|-|TRBJ2-5|TRBV3-1
CASSQGPGRFQETQYF
TGTGCCAGCAGCCAGGGGCCAGGACGGTTCCAAGAGACCCAGTACTTC
>-|-|TRBJ2-2|TRBV9
CASSGLTSPFVTGELFF
TGTGCCAGCAGCGGCCTAACTAGCCCGTTCGTCACCGGGGAGCTGTTTTTT
>-|TRBD2|TRBJ2-6|TRBV4-1
CASSQEGGGVTGANVLTF
TGCGCCAGCAGCCAAGAGGGCGGGGGGGTAACTGGGGCCAACGTCCTGACTTTC
>-|-|TRBJ1-2|TRBV4-1
CASSQALWGKDGYTF
TGCGCCAGCAGCCAAGCATTATGGGGGAAGGATGGCTACACCTTC